This T cell receptor beta chain was found in a study of T cell responses to AZD1222 COVID-19 vaccine. Method: immunoSEQ multiplex PCR; TCRdb's copy keeps in-frame clones and lacks some. The profile shows fewer than 150,000 clones, about nine tenths of them singletons. Study findings and constraints: Females made up more of the donors, who were largely white British, and clonal diversity may have come out too low.

Germline-derived CDR1 and CDR2 are ENHRY and SYGVKD. The CDR3 totals 14 residues. V was clipped by 3 bases and J by 2 bases, with 9 bases between them. On this clone: Its antigen is unidentified.

The J gene is TRBJ2-3, the V gene TRBV10-3; D may correspond to TRBD1 or TRBD2 (6 bases each). This receptor was taken from an adult in good health. Sequencing was performed on peripheral blood, taken on day 0 of AZD1222 vaccination. The DNA for the CDR3 is TGTGCCATCAGTGAAGGGGGGTTCACAGATACGCAGTATTTT. Translated: CAISEGGFTDTQYF.